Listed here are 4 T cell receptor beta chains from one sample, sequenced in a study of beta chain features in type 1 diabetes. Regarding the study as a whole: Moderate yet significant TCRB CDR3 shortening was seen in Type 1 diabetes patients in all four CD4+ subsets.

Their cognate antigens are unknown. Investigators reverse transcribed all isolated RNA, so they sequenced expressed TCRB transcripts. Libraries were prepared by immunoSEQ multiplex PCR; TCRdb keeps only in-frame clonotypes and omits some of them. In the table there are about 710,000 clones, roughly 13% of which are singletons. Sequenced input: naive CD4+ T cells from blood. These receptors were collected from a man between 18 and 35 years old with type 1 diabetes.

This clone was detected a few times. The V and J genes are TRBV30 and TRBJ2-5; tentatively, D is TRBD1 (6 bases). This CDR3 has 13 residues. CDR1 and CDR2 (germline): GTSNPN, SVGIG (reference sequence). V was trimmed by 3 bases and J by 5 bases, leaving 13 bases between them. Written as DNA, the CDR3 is TGTGCCTGGAGATTTGCAGGGGCGGAGACCCAGTACTTC. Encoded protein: CAWRFAGAETQYF.

The CDR3 sequence: CASTGLAAPSQYF. CDR3 in DNA: TGTGCCAGCACCGGACTAGCGGCCCCATCGCAGTATTTT. The chain uses TRBV6-5 and TRBJ2-3; TRBD2 aligns across 10 bases. With V trimmed by 7 bases and J by 10 bases, 8 bases remained unmatched. This CDR3 comprises 13 residues. Germline V gives CDR1 MNHEY, CDR2 SVGAGI.

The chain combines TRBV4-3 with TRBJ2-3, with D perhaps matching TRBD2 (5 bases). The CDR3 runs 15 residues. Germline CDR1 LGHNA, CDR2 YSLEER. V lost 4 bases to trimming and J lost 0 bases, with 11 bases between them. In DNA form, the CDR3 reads TGCGCCAGCAGCCTAGACTACCTGAGCACAGATACGCAGTATTTT. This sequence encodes CASSLDYLSTDTQYF.

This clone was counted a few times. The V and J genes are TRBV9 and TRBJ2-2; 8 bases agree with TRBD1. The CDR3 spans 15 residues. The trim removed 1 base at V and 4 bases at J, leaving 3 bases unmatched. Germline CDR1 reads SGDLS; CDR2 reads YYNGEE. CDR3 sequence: CASSVSTGGTGELFF. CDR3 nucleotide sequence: TGTGCCAGCAGCGTAAGCACAGGGGGCACCGGGGAGCTGTTTTTT.